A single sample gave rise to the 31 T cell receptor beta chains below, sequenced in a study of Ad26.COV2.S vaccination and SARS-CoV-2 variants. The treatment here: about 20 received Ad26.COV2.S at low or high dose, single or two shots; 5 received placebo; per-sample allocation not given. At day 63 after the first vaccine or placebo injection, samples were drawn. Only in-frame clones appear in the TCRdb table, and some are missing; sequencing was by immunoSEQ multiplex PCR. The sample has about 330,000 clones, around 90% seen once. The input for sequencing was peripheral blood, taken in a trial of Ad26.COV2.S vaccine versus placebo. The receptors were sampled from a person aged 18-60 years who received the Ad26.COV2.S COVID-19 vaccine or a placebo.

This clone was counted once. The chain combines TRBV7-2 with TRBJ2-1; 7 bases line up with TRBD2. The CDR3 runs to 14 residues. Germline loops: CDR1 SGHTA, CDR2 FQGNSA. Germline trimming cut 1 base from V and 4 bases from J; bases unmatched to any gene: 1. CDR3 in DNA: TGTGCCAGCAGCTTAGGCGGGGGATACAATGAGCAGTTCTTC. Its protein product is CASSLGGGYNEQFF.

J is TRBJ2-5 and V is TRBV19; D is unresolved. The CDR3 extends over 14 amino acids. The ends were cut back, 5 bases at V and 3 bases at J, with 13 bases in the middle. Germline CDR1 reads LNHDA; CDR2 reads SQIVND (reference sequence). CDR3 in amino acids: CASSDSRLKETQYF. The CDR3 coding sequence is TGTGCCAGTAGTGATTCCCGCCTTAAAGAGACCCAGTACTTC.

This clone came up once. Written as DNA, the CDR3 is TGTGCCAGCAGCTCCGGGCAGCTGATTCACCCCCTCCACTTT. Translation: CASSSGQLIHPLHF. The chain joins TRBV3-1 (or the pseudogene TRBV3-2) to TRBJ1-6; no firm D call. The CDR3 is made up of 14 amino acids. Germline-derived CDR1 and CDR2 are LGHDT and YNNKEL (reference sequence). The V end was cut by 5 bases, the J end by 13 bases, with 18 bases between.

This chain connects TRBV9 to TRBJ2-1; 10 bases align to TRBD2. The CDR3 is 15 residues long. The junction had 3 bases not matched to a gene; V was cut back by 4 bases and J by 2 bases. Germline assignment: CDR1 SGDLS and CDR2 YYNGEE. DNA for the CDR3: TGTGCCAGCAGCCACACTAGCGGGGCCTACAATGAGCAGTTCTTC. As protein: CASSHTSGAYNEQFF.

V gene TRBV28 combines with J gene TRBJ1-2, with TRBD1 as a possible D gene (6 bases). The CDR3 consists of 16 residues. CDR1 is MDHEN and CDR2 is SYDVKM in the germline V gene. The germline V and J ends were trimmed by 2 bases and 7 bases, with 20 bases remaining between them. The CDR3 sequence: CASSLRPGRGLGGYTF. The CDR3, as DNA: TGTGCCAGCAGTTTAAGGCCAGGGCGGGGGCTTGGTGGCTACACCTTC.

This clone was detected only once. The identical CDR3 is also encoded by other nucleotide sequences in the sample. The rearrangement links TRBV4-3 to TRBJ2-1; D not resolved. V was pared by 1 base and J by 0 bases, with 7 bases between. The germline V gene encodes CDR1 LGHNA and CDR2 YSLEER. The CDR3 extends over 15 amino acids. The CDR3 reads CASSQGGSSYNEQFF. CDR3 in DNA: TGCGCCAGCAGCCAAGGCGGCAGCTCCTACAATGAGCAGTTCTTC.

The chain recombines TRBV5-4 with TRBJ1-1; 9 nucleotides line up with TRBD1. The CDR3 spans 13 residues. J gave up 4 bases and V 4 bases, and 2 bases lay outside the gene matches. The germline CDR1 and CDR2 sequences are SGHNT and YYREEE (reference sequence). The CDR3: CASSLDRGTEAFF. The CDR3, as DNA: TGTGCCAGCAGCCTGGACAGGGGCACTGAAGCTTTCTTT.

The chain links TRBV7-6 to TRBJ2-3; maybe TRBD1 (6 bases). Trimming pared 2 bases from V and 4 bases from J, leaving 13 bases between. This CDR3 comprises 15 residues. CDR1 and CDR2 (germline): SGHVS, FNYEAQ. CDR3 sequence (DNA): TGTGCCAGCAGCTTAACAGGGAATCGGGCAGATACGCAGTATTTT. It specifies CASSLTGNRADTQYF.

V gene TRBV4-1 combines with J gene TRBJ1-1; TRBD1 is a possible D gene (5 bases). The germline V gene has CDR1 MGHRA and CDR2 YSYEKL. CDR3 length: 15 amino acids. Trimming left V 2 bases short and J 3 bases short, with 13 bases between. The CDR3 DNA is TGCGCCAGCAGCCAATTCGAACTGGGGGACACTGAAGCTTTCTTT. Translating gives CASSQFELGDTEAFF.

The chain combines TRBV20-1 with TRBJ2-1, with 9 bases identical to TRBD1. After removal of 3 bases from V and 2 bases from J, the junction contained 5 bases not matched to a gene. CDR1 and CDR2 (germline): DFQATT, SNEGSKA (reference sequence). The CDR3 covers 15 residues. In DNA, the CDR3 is TGCAGTGCTAGTCGCGGGACAGGGACCTACAATGAGCAGTTCTTC. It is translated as CSASRGTGTYNEQFF.

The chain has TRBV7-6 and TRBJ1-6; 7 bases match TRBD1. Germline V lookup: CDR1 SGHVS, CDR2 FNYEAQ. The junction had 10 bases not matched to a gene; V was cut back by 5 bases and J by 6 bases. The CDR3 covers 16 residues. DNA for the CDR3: TGTGCCAGCAGCCGAACAGGGGTTTTGGGTAATTCACCCCTCCACTTT. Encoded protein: CASSRTGVLGNSPLHF.

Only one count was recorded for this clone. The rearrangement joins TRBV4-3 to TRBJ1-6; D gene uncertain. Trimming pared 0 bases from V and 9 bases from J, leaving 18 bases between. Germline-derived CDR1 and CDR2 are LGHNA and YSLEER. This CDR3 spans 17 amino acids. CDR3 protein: CASSQEPSRSASSPLHF. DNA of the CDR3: TGCGCCAGCAGCCAAGAACCTTCCCGTTCGGCGAGTTCACCCCTCCACTTT.

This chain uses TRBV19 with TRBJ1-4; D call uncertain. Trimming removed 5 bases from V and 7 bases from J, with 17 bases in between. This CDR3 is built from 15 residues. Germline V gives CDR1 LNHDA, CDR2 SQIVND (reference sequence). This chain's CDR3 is CASSSRLSMTEKLFF. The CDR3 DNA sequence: TGTGCCAGTAGTTCCCGACTGAGTATGACTGAAAAACTGTTTTTT.

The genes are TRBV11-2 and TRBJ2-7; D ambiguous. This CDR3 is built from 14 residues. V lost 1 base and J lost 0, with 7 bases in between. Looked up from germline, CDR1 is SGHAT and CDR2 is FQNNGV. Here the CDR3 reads CASSLGPFSYEQYF. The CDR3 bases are TGTGCCAGCAGCTTAGGACCGTTCTCCTACGAGCAGTACTTC.

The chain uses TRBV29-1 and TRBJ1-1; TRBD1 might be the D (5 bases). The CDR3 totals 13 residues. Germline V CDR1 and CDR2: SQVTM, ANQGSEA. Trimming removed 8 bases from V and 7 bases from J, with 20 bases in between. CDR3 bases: TGCAGCCAAACGGGCATAGGGCAGGGTGAAGCTTTCTTT. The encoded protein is CSQTGIGQGEAFF.

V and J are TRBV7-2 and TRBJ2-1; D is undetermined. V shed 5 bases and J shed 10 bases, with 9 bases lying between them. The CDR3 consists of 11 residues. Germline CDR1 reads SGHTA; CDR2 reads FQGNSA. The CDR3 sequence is CASSALREQFF. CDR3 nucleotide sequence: TGTGCCAGCAGCGCCCTACGGGAGCAGTTCTTC.

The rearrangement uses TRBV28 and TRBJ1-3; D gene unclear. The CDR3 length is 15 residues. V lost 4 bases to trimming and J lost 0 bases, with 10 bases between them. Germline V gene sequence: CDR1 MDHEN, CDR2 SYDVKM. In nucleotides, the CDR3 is TGTGCCAGCAGTTCGGACCCGGCCTCTGGAAACACCATATATTTT. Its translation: CASSSDPASGNTIYF.

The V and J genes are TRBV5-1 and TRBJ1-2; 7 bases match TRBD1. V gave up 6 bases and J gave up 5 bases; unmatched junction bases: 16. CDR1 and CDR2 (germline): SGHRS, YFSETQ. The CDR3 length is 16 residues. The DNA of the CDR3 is TGCGCCAGCACCCTGAACCCGACAGGGTACCCTTATGGCTACACCTTC. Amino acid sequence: CASTLNPTGYPYGYTF. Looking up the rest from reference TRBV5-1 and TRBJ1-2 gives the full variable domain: KAGVTQTPRYLIKTRGQQVTLSCSPISGHRSVSWYQQTPGQGLQFLFEYFSETQRNKGNFPGRFSGRQFSNSRSEMNVSTLELGDSALYLCASTLNPTGYPYGYTFGSGTRLTVV.

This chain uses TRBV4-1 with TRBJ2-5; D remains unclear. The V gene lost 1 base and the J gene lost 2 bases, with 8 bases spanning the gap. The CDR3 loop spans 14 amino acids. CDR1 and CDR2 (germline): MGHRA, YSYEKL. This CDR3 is CASSQGGGQETQYF. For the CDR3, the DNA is TGCGCCAGCAGCCAAGGAGGCGGTCAAGAGACCCAGTACTTC.

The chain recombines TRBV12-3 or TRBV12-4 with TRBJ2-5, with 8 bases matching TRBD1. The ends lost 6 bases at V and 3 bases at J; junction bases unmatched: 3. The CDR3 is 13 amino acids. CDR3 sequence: CASRLTGEETQYF. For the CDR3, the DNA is TGTGCCAGCAGGCTGACAGGGGAAGAGACCCAGTACTTC.

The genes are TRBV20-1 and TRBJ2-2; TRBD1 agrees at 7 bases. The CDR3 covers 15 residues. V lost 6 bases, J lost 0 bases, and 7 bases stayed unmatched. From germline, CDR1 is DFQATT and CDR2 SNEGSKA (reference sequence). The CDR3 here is CSASQGTANTGELFF. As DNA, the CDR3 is TGCAGTGCCAGTCAAGGGACAGCGAACACCGGGGAGCTGTTTTTT.

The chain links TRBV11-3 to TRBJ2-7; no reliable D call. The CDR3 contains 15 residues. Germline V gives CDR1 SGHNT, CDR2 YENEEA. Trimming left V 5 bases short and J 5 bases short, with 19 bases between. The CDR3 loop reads CASSPESGRWDEQYF. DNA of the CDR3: TGTGCCAGCAGCCCAGAATCCGGACGGTGGGACGAGCAGTACTTC.

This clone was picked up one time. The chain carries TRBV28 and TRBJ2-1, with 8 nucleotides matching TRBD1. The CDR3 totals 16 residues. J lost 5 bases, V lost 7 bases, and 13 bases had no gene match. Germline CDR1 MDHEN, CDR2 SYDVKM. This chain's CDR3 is CASKGWGQEKNNEQFF. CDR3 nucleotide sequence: TGTGCCAGCAAGGGATGGGGACAGGAGAAGAACAATGAGCAGTTCTTC.

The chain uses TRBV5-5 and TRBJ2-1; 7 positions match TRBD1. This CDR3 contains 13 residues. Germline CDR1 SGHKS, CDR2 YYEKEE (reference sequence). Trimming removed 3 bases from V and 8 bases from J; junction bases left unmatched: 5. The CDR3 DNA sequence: TGTGCCAGCAGCTGGACAGGATTCGATGAGCAGTTCTTC. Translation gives CASSWTGFDEQFF.

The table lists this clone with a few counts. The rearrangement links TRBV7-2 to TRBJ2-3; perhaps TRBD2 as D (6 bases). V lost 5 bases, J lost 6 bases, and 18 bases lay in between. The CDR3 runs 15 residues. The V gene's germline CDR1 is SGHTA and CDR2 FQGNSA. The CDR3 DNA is TGTGCCAGCAGCGCACTAGCTTCGAAAGGTGATACGCAGTATTTT. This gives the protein CASSALASKGDTQYF.

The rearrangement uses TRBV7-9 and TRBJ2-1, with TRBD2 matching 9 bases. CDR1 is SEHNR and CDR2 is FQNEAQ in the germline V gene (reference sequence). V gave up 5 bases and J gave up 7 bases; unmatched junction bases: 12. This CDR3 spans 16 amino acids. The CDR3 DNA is TGTGCCAGCAGCCCCCAGGGTAGCGGGAGTATGAATGAGCAGTTCTTC. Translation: CASSPQGSGSMNEQFF.

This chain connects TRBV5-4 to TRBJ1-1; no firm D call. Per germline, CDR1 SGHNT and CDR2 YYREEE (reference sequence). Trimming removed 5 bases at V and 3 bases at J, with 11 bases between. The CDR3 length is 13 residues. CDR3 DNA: TGTGCCAGCAGTAGAATAGCGGACACTGAAGCTTTCTTT. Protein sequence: CASSRIADTEAFF.

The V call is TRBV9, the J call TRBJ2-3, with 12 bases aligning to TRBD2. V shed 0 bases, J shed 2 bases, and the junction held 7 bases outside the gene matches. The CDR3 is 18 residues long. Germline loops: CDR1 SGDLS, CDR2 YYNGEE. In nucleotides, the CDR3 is TGTGCCAGCAGCGTAGGGCGAGGACTAGCGGGGCCCACAGATACGCAGTATTTT. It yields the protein CASSVGRGLAGPTDTQYF.

CDR3 amino acids: CASSPPGTSGNNEQFF. The CDR3 nucleotides read TGCGCCAGCAGCCCCCCCGGGACTAGCGGTAACAATGAGCAGTTCTTC. The J gene is TRBJ2-1, the V gene TRBV5-1; TRBD2 aligns across 11 bases. The germline V gene encodes CDR1 SGHRS and CDR2 YFSETQ. The CDR3 is 16 residues long. J lost 5 bases, V lost 4 bases, and 8 bases had no gene match.

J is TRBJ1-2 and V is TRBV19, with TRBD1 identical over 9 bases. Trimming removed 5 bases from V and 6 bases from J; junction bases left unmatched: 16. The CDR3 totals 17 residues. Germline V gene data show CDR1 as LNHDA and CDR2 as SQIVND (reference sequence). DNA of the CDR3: TGTGCCAGTAGTCCTGGGACAGGGACTTTGAAGAGGGATGGCTACACCTTC. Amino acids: CASSPGTGTLKRDGYTF. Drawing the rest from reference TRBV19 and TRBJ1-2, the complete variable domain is DGGITQSPKYLFRKEGQNVTLSCEQNLNHDAMYWYRQDPGQGLRLIYYSQIVNDFQKGDIAEGYSVSREKKESFPLTVTSAQKNPTAFYLCASSPGTGTLKRDGYTFGSGTRLTVV.

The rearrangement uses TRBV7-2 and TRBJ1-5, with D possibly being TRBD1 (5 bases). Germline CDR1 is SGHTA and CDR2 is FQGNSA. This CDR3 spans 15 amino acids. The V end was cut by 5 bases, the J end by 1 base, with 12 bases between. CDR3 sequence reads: CASSRGTYSNQPQHF. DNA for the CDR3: TGTGCCAGCAGCCGTGGGACTTACAGCAATCAGCCCCAGCATTTT.